The TCR beta chain described here comes from a study of blood T cell repertoires in COVID-19. The V gene's germline CDR1 is LGHNA and CDR2 YNFKEQ. This CDR3 region has 16 residues. Trimming shortened V by 0 bases and J by 1 base, and 11 bases separated the two germline ends. In the authors' workflow: Reference gene primer amplification in the assay estimated nucleated cell counts. Assay used: immunoSEQ multiplex PCR; TCRdb lists only in-frame clones, some missing. V and J calls and clone size are those listed in that table; D and trimming were worked out from the DNA. The repertoire includes 90,000 or so clones, around 93% of them detected once, and more than 1.5% sits in the top ten.

This sequence originates from a human donor with active COVID-19. The donor label of this sample is uncertain. Sequences were obtained from peripheral blood. The rearrangement joins TRBV4-2 to TRBJ2-3, with D perhaps matching TRBD1 (6 bases). The CDR3 is CASSQERDIGTDTQYF. The CDR3 DNA follows: TGTGCCAGCAGCCAAGAAAGGGACATCGGCACAGATACGCAGTATTTT.